The next 17 T cell receptor beta chains were all read from a single sample in a study of cytomegalovirus exposure and HLA in healthy donors (dated by TCRdb to the late 2010s). The library was prepared using the immunoSEQ multiplex PCR assay. For the multiplex PCR, a mixture combining 60 forward primers for TCR Vbeta segments and 13 reverse primers for TCR Jbeta segments was used. TCRdb mirrors the immuneACCESS table, restricted to in-frame sequences. Some clones are absent from its copies; in checked studies, under half trace to an unresolved V gene, and the reason for the others is unknown. Present in this sample are about 160,000 clones, roughly two thirds of which were seen just once. The top ten clonotypes cover approximately 2.5% of the sample. The specimen sequenced was PBMCs. These receptors originate from a woman aged 25 to 45 in good health and CMV-seronegative.

The chain uses TRBV5-4 and TRBJ2-7, with 10 bases aligning to TRBD2. This CDR3 has 15 residues. Germline V gives CDR1 SGHNT, CDR2 YYREEE (reference sequence). Trimming removed 3 bases from V and 7 bases from J; junction bases left unmatched: 10. This chain's CDR3 is CASSSRAGGPREQYF. In nucleotides, the CDR3 is TGTGCCAGCAGCTCCCGAGCGGGAGGGCCTCGGGAGCAGTACTTC.

The J gene is TRBJ2-7, the V gene TRBV4-2; TRBD2 is a possible D gene (6 bases). The V and J ends lost 4 bases and 5 bases respectively, with 12 bases between them. This CDR3 region has 13 residues. The germline V gene has CDR1 LGHNA and CDR2 YNFKEQ. The CDR3 coding sequence is TGTGCCAGCAGCCGTACGAGGGAGGACGAGCAGTACTTC. Translation gives CASSRTREDEQYF.

The chain uses TRBV18 and TRBJ1-2, with 9 positions matching TRBD1. V trimming: 8 bases; J trimming: 4 bases; junction bases outside the gene matches: 5. This CDR3 region has 13 residues. Germline CDR1 KGHSH, CDR2 LQKENI. The CDR3 is CASAGQGTYGYTF. Here the CDR3 DNA reads TGTGCCAGCGCGGGACAGGGAACCTATGGCTACACCTTC.

V is TRBV5-1 and J is TRBJ1-1; 7 bases align to TRBD1. CDR1 SGHRS and CDR2 YFSETQ come from the germline V gene. After removal of 2 bases from V and 5 bases from J, the junction contained 9 bases not matched to a gene. The length of the CDR3 is 15 residues. The CDR3 region is CASSLTQGGRTEAFF. The CDR3 DNA sequence: TGCGCCAGCAGCTTAACCCAGGGGGGAAGGACTGAAGCTTTCTTT.

The sample holds a few counts of this clone. The chain carries TRBV7-2 and TRBJ2-1; 7 bases are shared with TRBD2. CDR3 size: 18 residues. CDR1 is SGHTA and CDR2 is FQGNSA in the germline V gene. The V and J ends lost 6 bases and 3 bases, in that order; junction bases with no gene match: 17. Written as DNA, the CDR3 is TGTGCCAGCAGTCGAGACTTTGATCTAGCGGCGGTCTACAATGAGCAGTTCTTC. Protein sequence: CASSRDFDLAAVYNEQFF.

This chain uses TRBV2 with TRBJ2-5; 7 bases map to TRBD2. With V trimmed by 1 base and J by 7 bases, 0 bases remained unmatched. The length of the CDR3 is 12 residues. Germline V gene lookup returns CDR1 SNHLY and CDR2 FYNNEI. CDR3 residues: CASSEGEGTQYF. In nucleotides, the CDR3 is TGTGCCAGCAGTGAAGGGGAGGGGACCCAGTACTTC.

This clone was detected once. The chain combines TRBV29-1 with TRBJ1-3; 8 bases are shared with TRBD1. Germline V gives CDR1 SQVTM, CDR2 ANQGSEA. V lost 7 bases, J lost 5 bases, and 10 bases stayed unmatched. This CDR3 has 14 residues. DNA of the CDR3: TGCAGCGCCATGACAGGGGTAGCTAGAAACACCATATATTTT. It specifies CSAMTGVARNTIYF.

This chain uses TRBV6-5 with TRBJ2-1; TRBD2 might be the D (8 bases). V was shortened by 10 bases and J by 0 bases, with 16 bases between the two germline ends. Per germline, CDR1 MNHEY and CDR2 SVGAGI. The CDR3 length is 15 residues. For the CDR3, the DNA is TGTGCCACCCGGGAGGGGGCTTCCTCCTACAATGAGCAGTTCTTC. As protein: CATREGASSYNEQFF.

The J gene is TRBJ2-2, the V gene TRBV5-1, with TRBD2 as a possible D gene (6 bases). Germline CDR1 and CDR2: SGHRS and YFSETQ. The V gene lost 0 bases and the J gene lost 6 bases, with 6 bases spanning the gap. The CDR3 is made up of 13 amino acids. CDR3 bases: TGCGCCAGCAGCTTGGGACTAGCCGGGGAGCTGTTTTTT. Its protein product is CASSLGLAGELFF.

This clone was counted between two and nine times. This chain connects TRBV5-1 to TRBJ1-1; D may be TRBD1 (6 bases). V was cut by 5 bases and J by 5 bases, with 10 bases left in between. This CDR3 is built from 12 residues. Germline assignment: CDR1 SGHRS and CDR2 YFSETQ. The DNA for the CDR3 is TGCGCCAGCAGATCAGGGGAAACTGAAGCTTTCTTT. It codes for CASRSGETEAFF.

This chain joins TRBV19 and TRBJ1-2; D is undetermined. The CDR3 is 12 residues long. The ends were cut back, 8 bases at V and 4 bases at J, with 11 bases in the middle. Germline V lookup: CDR1 LNHDA, CDR2 SQIVND (reference sequence). The CDR3 loop reads CASSVYGYGYTF. The CDR3 coding sequence is TGTGCCAGTTCGGTCTACGGCTATGGCTACACCTTC.

This chain uses TRBV5-1 with TRBJ2-5, with 7 bases matching TRBD1. Germline CDR1 reads SGHRS; CDR2 reads YFSETQ. V dropped 0 bases and J dropped 2; count of bases not matched to a gene: 4. The CDR3 totals 15 residues. The chain's CDR3 is CASSLVWTGQETQYF. The DNA of the CDR3 is TGCGCCAGCAGCTTGGTGTGGACAGGACAAGAGACCCAGTACTTC.

This chain links TRBV19 with TRBJ1-5; 12 nucleotides line up with TRBD1. The V gene's germline CDR1 is LNHDA and CDR2 SQIVND (reference sequence). The CDR3 runs to 16 residues. J lost 6 bases, V lost 5 bases, and 8 bases had no gene match. The CDR3 nucleotides read TGTGCCAGTAGTCCGGGGACAGGGGGCTCTGTTCAGCCCCAGCATTTT. Residues: CASSPGTGGSVQPQHF.

This chain uses TRBV7-6 with TRBJ1-2; 12 nucleotides line up with TRBD1. V lost 4 bases to trimming and J lost 1 base; unmatched junction nucleotides: 4. This CDR3 is built from 16 residues. Germline values: CDR1 SGHVS, CDR2 FNYEAQ. CDR3 loop: CASSSGQGAHNYGYTF. The CDR3, as DNA: TGTGCCAGCAGCTCGGGACAGGGGGCCCATAACTATGGCTACACCTTC.

V gene TRBV28 combines with J gene TRBJ1-3, with no clear D. Germline CDR1 and CDR2: MDHEN and SYDVKM. Trimming stripped 3 bases from V and 0 bases from J, with 9 bases between. There are 15 residues in the CDR3. CDR3 nucleotide sequence: TGTGCCAGCAGTTTCCATGGAGTCTCTGGAAACACCATATATTTT. Amino acids: CASSFHGVSGNTIYF.

The chain employs TRBV7-6 and TRBJ2-3, with TRBD2 as a possible D gene (6 bases). The CDR3 runs to 15 residues. In germline, CDR1 is SGHVS, CDR2 FNYEAQ. Between the trimmed V and J ends, which lost 7 bases and 4 bases, there was a span of 18 bases. The CDR3, as DNA: TGTGCCAGCACCCCCGAGTCGGGGGAGGCAGATACGCAGTATTTT. Translating gives CASTPESGEADTQYF. The variable domain in full, completed from reference TRBV7-6 and TRBJ2-3, reads GAGVSQSPRYKVTKRGQDVALRCDPISGHVSLYWYRQALGQGPEFLTYFNYEAQQDKSGLPNDRFSAERPEGSISTLTIQRTEQRDSAMYRCASTPESGEADTQYFGPGTRLTVL.

In the case of this clone: Other nucleotide sequences in the sample specify the same CDR3. The chain has TRBV28 and TRBJ2-7, with D uncertain. Germline CDR1 reads MDHEN; CDR2 reads SYDVKM. The ends were cut back, 10 bases at V and 2 bases at J, with 15 bases in the middle. The CDR3 runs 13 residues. The CDR3 here is CATTDKQTYEQYF. Here the CDR3 DNA reads TGTGCCACCACTGACAAGCAAACCTACGAGCAGTACTTC.